This T cell receptor (beta chain) was captured by sequencing in a study of shared clonotypes between healthy human individuals. The germline V gene has CDR1 SQVTM and CDR2 ANQGSEA. The CDR3 totals 13 residues. Losses at the gene ends were 1 base for V and 11 bases for J; bases not matched to a gene: 9. General study points: The study found about 4.6% of naive CD4 clonotypes shared across four donors. Larger richness was generally estimated for naive than memory subsets.

A remark on this clone: Its cognate antigen is unknown.

Investigators spread the genomic DNA of each subset evenly over several immunoSEQ plates. Authors' analysis steps: Filtering differed since immunoSEQ provided only junctions, with no quality scores. Method: immunoSEQ multiplex PCR; TCRdb's copy keeps in-frame clones and lacks some. The V and J calls and clone size were taken over from that table, and D and trimming were inferred from the DNA. The sample includes over a million clones, 98% of them seen just once. The chain recombines TRBV29-1 with TRBJ2-3, with TRBD2 matching 7 bases. Sample: naive CD4+ T cells sorted from blood. Subset specified: CD45RA+ positively selected. The source of this sequence is a man in his thirties or forties in good health. The CDR3, as DNA: TGCAGCGTTGAAGGGCGTCTAGCGGAGGAGCAGTATTTT. Its translation: CSVEGRLAEEQYF.